The entry that follows covers one TCR beta chain sequence. The antigen remains undetermined. This entry is derived from a study of blood T cells in healthy people across ages. Overall study results and limits: Since the PBMCs were unsorted, naive and antigen-experienced cells could not be conclusively compared. Getting older went along with TCR beta diversity per million T cells dropping roughly linearly.

Next came a second PCR, run for roughly 7 to 12 cycles, which used a sample-barcoded 5' primer along with a J-beta primer mix. Every single cDNA molecule received a tag from a template-switch adaptor with 12 random nucleotides. TCRdb re-called the 5' RACE reads with MiXCR, one entry per CDR3 protein. The profile covers more than 800,000 distinct CDR3 sequences, with 25% to 35% appearing a single time and 17% taken by the ten largest. The receptor was isolated from a woman of 80 years or more in good health. Sequencing input: blood.

The CDR3 region has the DNA TGTGCCAGCACAAAGGGACAGAGCTTGAACACCGGGGAGCTGTTTTTT. Translation gives CASTKGQSLNTGELFF. This chain uses TRBV27 with TRBJ2-2; 7 bases match TRBD1. Germline loops: CDR1 MNHEY, CDR2 SMNVEV (reference sequence). With V trimmed by 7 bases and J by 1 base, 9 bases remained unmatched. The CDR3 covers 16 residues.